A selection of T cell receptor beta chains follows, all from one sample in a study of T cells in Graves' hyperthyroidism and ophthalmopathy. In TCRdb, the multiplex PCR reads were re-called with MiXCR into one record per CDR3 protein. The sample yields about 600,000 distinct CDR3 sequences, roughly a sixth seen once. The sample taken for sequencing was blood. The receptors here all came from a middle-aged woman with Graves' ophthalmopathy. Each CDR3 is given with its conserved first and last residue. A D gene is named only where the DNA matches it firmly. Only part of the rows carry a size: once, few, many, or a class if the clone is expanded.

j_call: TRBJ2-1
clone_size: many
v_call: TRBV7-9
d_call: TRBD2
cdr3_nt: TGTGCCAGCAGCCCCGGGCGGGCTAGCGGGAGTTTTAATGAGCAGTTCTTC
cdr3_aa: CASSPGRASGSFNEQFF

j_call: TRBJ1-2
clone_size: many
v_call: TRBV7-8
d_call: TRBD1
cdr3_nt: TGTGCCAGCAGCGTAATGGGACAGGCTAACTATGGCTACACCTTC
cdr3_aa: CASSVMGQANYGYTF

j_call: TRBJ2-7
clone_size: many
v_call: TRBV7-9
d_call: -
cdr3_nt: TGTGCCAGCACCGAAAACCAGGGCTACGAGCAGTACTTC
cdr3_aa: CASTENQGYEQYF

j_call: TRBJ1-2
clone_size: -
v_call: TRBV5-6
d_call: -
cdr3_nt: TGTGCCAGCAGCTCCATGGGGGGCTACACCTTC
cdr3_aa: CASSSMGGYTF

j_call: TRBJ2-7
clone_size: many
v_call: TRBV18
d_call: TRBD2
cdr3_nt: TGTGCCAGCTCACCAACCACTAGCGGGAGCTCCTACGAGCAGTACTTC
cdr3_aa: CASSPTTSGSSYEQYF

j_call: TRBJ1-4
clone_size: -
v_call: TRBV20-1
d_call: -
cdr3_nt: TGCAGTGCTAGGAGCGGATATAATGAAAAACTGTTTTTT
cdr3_aa: CSARSGYNEKLFF

j_call: TRBJ2-7
clone_size: many
v_call: TRBV7-6
d_call: -
cdr3_nt: TGTGCCAGCAGCTTAGCAGGTGGAGCGGACGAGCAGTACTTC
cdr3_aa: CASSLAGGADEQYF

j_call: TRBJ1-4
clone_size: -
v_call: TRBV6-5
d_call: -
cdr3_nt: TGTGCCAGCAGTTACCGGGGCGGAAGGTTTAATGAAAAACTGTTTTTT
cdr3_aa: CASSYRGGRFNEKLFF

j_call: TRBJ2-1
clone_size: -
v_call: TRBV24-1
d_call: -
cdr3_nt: TGTGCCACCAGTGATTGGATGATGGGCTACAATGAGCAGTTCTTC
cdr3_aa: CATSDWMMGYNEQFF

j_call: TRBJ2-5
clone_size: many
v_call: TRBV7-9
d_call: TRBD2
cdr3_nt: TGTGCCAGCCGCTCAAAGCCGGGGGGGAACAGTCTTGGAGAGACCCAGTACTTC
cdr3_aa: CASRSKPGGNSLGETQYF

j_call: TRBJ2-7
clone_size: many
v_call: TRBV6-1
d_call: -
cdr3_nt: TGTGCCAGCATTTCTGGGGGGACGAGCTCCTACGAGCAGTACTTC
cdr3_aa: CASISGGTSSYEQYF

j_call: TRBJ2-1
clone_size: -
v_call: TRBV27
d_call: -
cdr3_nt: TGTGCCAGCAGTTTCAAAGCGCCTAGCTCCTACAATGAGCAGTTCTTC
cdr3_aa: CASSFKAPSSYNEQFF

j_call: TRBJ2-1
clone_size: -
v_call: TRBV29-1
d_call: TRBD2
cdr3_nt: TGCAGCGTTGCCCTTCTAGCGGGGGACAATGAGCAGTTCTTC
cdr3_aa: CSVALLAGDNEQFF

j_call: TRBJ1-2
clone_size: -
v_call: TRBV7-9
d_call: -
cdr3_nt: TGTGCCAGCAGCCATGCTTTGGGGGGGCGCGGTGGCTACACCTTC
cdr3_aa: CASSHALGGRGGYTF

j_call: TRBJ1-1
clone_size: many
v_call: TRBV20-1
d_call: TRBD1
cdr3_nt: TGCAGAAAGATTTACAGGGGGCGTAAGACTGAAGCTTTCTTT
cdr3_aa: CRKIYRGRKTEAFF

j_call: TRBJ2-2
clone_size: few
v_call: TRBV28
d_call: TRBD1
cdr3_nt: TGTGCCAGCAGTATTGGACAGGGAGGTCACACCGGGGAGCTGTTTTTT
cdr3_aa: CASSIGQGGHTGELFF

j_call: TRBJ1-2
clone_size: few
v_call: TRBV12-3/TRBV12-4
d_call: -
cdr3_nt: TGTGCCAGCAGACAAACACCTAACTATGGCTACACCTTC
cdr3_aa: CASRQTPNYGYTF

j_call: TRBJ1-3
clone_size: many
v_call: TRBV12-3/TRBV12-4
d_call: -
cdr3_nt: TGTGCCAGCAGCCCCCGGACCCGCTCTGGAAACACCATATATTTT
cdr3_aa: CASSPRTRSGNTIYF

j_call: TRBJ1-5
clone_size: few
v_call: TRBV20-1
d_call: -
cdr3_nt: TGCAGTGCTAGAGGGGGTGGTAATAATCAGCCCCAGCATTTT
cdr3_aa: CSARGGGNNQPQHF

j_call: TRBJ1-3
clone_size: many
v_call: TRBV5-1
d_call: -
cdr3_nt: TGCGCCAGCAGCTTGGAATCGGGACAAGGAAACACCATATATTTT
cdr3_aa: CASSLESGQGNTIYF

j_call: TRBJ2-1
clone_size: few
v_call: TRBV4-1
d_call: -
cdr3_nt: TGCGCCAGCAGCCAAGGGGGAGAAGACAATGAGCAGTTCTTC
cdr3_aa: CASSQGGEDNEQFF

j_call: TRBJ2-1
clone_size: -
v_call: TRBV10-3
d_call: TRBD1
cdr3_nt: TGTGCCATCAGTCAGGGACAGCGAAGCAATGAGCAGTTCTTC
cdr3_aa: CAISQGQRSNEQFF

j_call: TRBJ2-3
clone_size: -
v_call: TRBV7-9
d_call: -
cdr3_nt: TGTGCCAGCAGTCGGACACAAGGTACGCAGTATTTT
cdr3_aa: CASSRTQGTQYF

j_call: TRBJ1-4
clone_size: many
v_call: TRBV3-1
d_call: TRBD1
cdr3_nt: TGTGCCAGCAGCCAGGCAACAGGGGAGAAAGGGGAAAAACTGTTTTTT
cdr3_aa: CASSQATGEKGEKLFF

j_call: TRBJ2-3
clone_size: few
v_call: TRBV6-2/TRBV6-3
d_call: TRBD2
cdr3_nt: TGTGCCAGCAGTTCGGGGACTAGCCTAAGCACAGATACGCAGTATTTT
cdr3_aa: CASSSGTSLSTDTQYF

j_call: TRBJ1-2
clone_size: -
v_call: TRBV19
d_call: -
cdr3_nt: TGTGCCAGTAGGCAGGGACCCTTCGATGGCTACACCTTC
cdr3_aa: CASRQGPFDGYTF

j_call: TRBJ2-5
clone_size: many
v_call: TRBV7-9
d_call: -
cdr3_nt: TGTGCCAGCAGATCAGGGGTAGAGACCCAGTACTTC
cdr3_aa: CASRSGVETQYF

j_call: TRBJ2-4
clone_size: many
v_call: TRBV2
d_call: TRBD1
cdr3_nt: TGTGCCAGTCGAGACAGGGCGGGCAAAAACATTCAGTACTTC
cdr3_aa: CASRDRAGKNIQYF

j_call: TRBJ1-1
clone_size: many
v_call: TRBV5-1
d_call: -
cdr3_nt: TGCGCCAGCAGCTTGTCGGCGAACACTGAAGCTTTCTTT
cdr3_aa: CASSLSANTEAFF

j_call: TRBJ2-5
clone_size: many
v_call: TRBV28
d_call: -
cdr3_nt: TGTGCCAGCAGTCCTGGGGGGCTGAGCGGGCGGGAGACCCAGTACTTC
cdr3_aa: CASSPGGLSGRETQYF

j_call: TRBJ1-4
clone_size: many
v_call: TRBV20-1
d_call: -
cdr3_nt: TGCAGTGCGAGCCCCCGCGCGGCGGGGTTTAATGAAAAACTGTTTTTT
cdr3_aa: CSASPRAAGFNEKLFF

j_call: TRBJ1-5
clone_size: many
v_call: TRBV2
d_call: TRBD1
cdr3_nt: TGTGCCAGCAGTGAGACAGGGCTTCAGCCCCAGCATTTT
cdr3_aa: CASSETGLQPQHF

j_call: TRBJ2-7
clone_size: few
v_call: TRBV7-3
d_call: TRBD2
cdr3_nt: TGTGCCAGCAGCGTGACCGGGACTAGCGGGGCCTACGAGCAGTACTTC
cdr3_aa: CASSVTGTSGAYEQYF

j_call: TRBJ2-1
clone_size: -
v_call: TRBV6-4
d_call: -
cdr3_nt: TGTGCCAGCAGTGACTCCTCTGAACCGGGGAATGAGCAGTTCTTC
cdr3_aa: CASSDSSEPGNEQFF

j_call: TRBJ1-5
clone_size: few
v_call: TRBV15
d_call: -
cdr3_nt: TGTGCCACCAGCAGAGATCTTGTTGGGGGTGGGCAGCCCCAGCATTTT
cdr3_aa: CATSRDLVGGGQPQHF

j_call: TRBJ1-1
clone_size: many
v_call: TRBV20-1
d_call: -
cdr3_nt: TGCAGTGCTAGAGTAGGGTGGAACACTGAAGCTTTCTTT
cdr3_aa: CSARVGWNTEAFF